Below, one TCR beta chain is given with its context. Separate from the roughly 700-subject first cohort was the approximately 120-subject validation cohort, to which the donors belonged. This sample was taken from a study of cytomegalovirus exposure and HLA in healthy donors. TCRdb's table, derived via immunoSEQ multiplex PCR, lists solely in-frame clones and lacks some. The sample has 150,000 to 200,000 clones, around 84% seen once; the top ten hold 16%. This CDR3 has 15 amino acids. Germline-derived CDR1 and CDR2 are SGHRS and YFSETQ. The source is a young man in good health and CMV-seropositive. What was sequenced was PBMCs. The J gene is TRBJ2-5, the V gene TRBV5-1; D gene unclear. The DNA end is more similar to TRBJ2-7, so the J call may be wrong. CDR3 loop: CASSLAPGAEYEQYF. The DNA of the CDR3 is TGCGCCAGCAGCTTGGCCCCCGGTGCCGAATACGAGCAGTACTTC.